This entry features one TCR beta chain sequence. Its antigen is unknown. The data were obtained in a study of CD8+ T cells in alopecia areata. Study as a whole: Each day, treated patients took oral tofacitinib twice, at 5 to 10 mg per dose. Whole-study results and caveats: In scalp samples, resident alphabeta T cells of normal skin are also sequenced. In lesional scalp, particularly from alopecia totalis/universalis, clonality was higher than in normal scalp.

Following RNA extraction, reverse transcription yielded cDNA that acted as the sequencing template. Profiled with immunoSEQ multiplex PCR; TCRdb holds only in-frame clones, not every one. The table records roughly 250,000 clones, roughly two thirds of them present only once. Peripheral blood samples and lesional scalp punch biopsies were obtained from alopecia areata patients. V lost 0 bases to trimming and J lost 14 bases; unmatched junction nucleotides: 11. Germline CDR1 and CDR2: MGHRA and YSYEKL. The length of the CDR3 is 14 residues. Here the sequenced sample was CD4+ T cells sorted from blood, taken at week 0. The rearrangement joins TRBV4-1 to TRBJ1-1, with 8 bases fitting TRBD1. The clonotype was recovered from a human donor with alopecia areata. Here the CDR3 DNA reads TGCGCCAGCAGCCAAGAGGACAGGGTTGGTGCCGGGTTCTTT. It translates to CASSQEDRVGAGFF.